These 25 T cell receptor beta chains were all obtained from the same sample, sequenced in a study of a mutant IDH1 vaccine in newly diagnosed glioma. Clones were read by immunoSEQ multiplex PCR, and TCRdb kept only the in-frame ones, dropping some. Here the sample spans tens of thousands of clones, 90% to 95% being singletons. The time point is: baseline, week 1 (first vaccination visit). Treatment here: pre-vaccination baseline after standard-of-care therapy. This specimen consisted of PBMCs, obtained from a glioma patient treated with radiotherapy, temozolomide or both. These receptors were collected from a man aged 35-49 years with glioma.

The rearrangement uses TRBV6-5 and TRBJ2-5; TRBD1 matches at 7 bases. Germline CDR1 and CDR2: MNHEY and SVGAGI. V gave up 8 bases and J gave up 4 bases; unmatched junction bases: 10. The CDR3 is 14 amino acids. The CDR3 here is CASAVTGEGETQYF. The DNA of the CDR3 is TGTGCCAGCGCCGTAACAGGGGAAGGAGAGACCCAGTACTTC.

The chain combines TRBV2 with TRBJ2-1, with a possible D match to TRBD2 (5 bases). Germline V gene lookup returns CDR1 SNHLY and CDR2 FYNNEI. V lost 2 bases and J 5 bases, leaving 7 bases between the germline ends. This CDR3 contains 13 residues. In DNA form, the CDR3 reads TGTGCCAGCAGTGAAATGGGAGACAATGAGCAGTTCTTC. Its translation is CASSEMGDNEQFF.

This clone was picked up one time. The chain uses TRBV7-3 and TRBJ2-7, with a weak D call TRBD2 (6 bases). Germline V gene data show CDR1 as SGHTA and CDR2 as FQGTGA. The CDR3 contains 14 residues. Trimming left V 3 bases short and J 1 base short, with 10 bases between. CDR3 sequence reads: CASSLAGKSYEQYF. CDR3 DNA sequence: TGTGCCAGCAGCTTGGCGGGGAAGTCCTACGAGCAGTACTTC.

The J gene is TRBJ1-1, the V gene TRBV7-2; D may be TRBD1 (6 bases). From germline, CDR1 is SGHTA and CDR2 FQGNSA. This CDR3 contains 13 residues. V was shortened by 5 bases and J by 1 base, with 8 bases between the two germline ends. CDR3: CASSGQPNTEAFF. CDR3 sequence (DNA): TGTGCCAGCAGCGGACAGCCGAACACTGAAGCTTTCTTT.

The rearrangement uses TRBV11-2 and TRBJ1-5, with TRBD1 matching 9 bases. V lost 1 base and J lost 8; bases outside the gene matches: 9. The CDR3 is made up of 16 amino acids. Germline V gene lookup returns CDR1 SGHAT and CDR2 FQNNGV. The DNA for the CDR3 is TGTGCCAGCAGCTTAGGAGGCACAGGGGGCGTGGAGCCCCAGCATTTT. Protein: CASSLGGTGGVEPQHF.

The rearrangement uses TRBV27 and TRBJ2-2; no firm D call. Germline CDR1 and CDR2: MNHEY and SMNVEV (reference sequence). V lost 8 bases and J 6 bases, leaving 7 bases between the germline ends. The CDR3 sequence is 11 residues long. This CDR3 is CASGNAGELFF. The DNA for the CDR3 is TGTGCCAGCGGTAATGCCGGGGAGCTGTTTTTT.

This chain joins TRBV18 and TRBJ2-3, with TRBD2 matching 9 bases. J was trimmed by 4 bases and V by 0 bases; bases with no gene match: 11. Germline V lookup: CDR1 KGHSH, CDR2 LQKENI. There are 18 residues in the CDR3. The CDR3 sequence: CASSPPIKSGGTSDTQYF. In DNA form, the CDR3 reads TGTGCCAGCTCACCACCGATAAAAAGCGGGGGGACATCAGATACGCAGTATTTT. The full variable domain, in which reference TRBV18 and TRBJ2-3 provide the parts outside the CDR3, is NAGVMQNPRHLVRRRGQEARLRCSPMKGHSHVYWYRQLPEEGLKFMVYLQKENIIDESGMPKERFSAEFPKEGPSILRIQQVVRGDSAAYFCASSPPIKSGGTSDTQYFGPGTRLTVL.

The rearrangement joins TRBV6-6 to TRBJ2-2, with D perhaps matching TRBD1 (5 bases). Trimming took 7 bases from V and 4 from J, leaving 10 bases between them. The CDR3 is made up of 13 amino acids. Looked up from germline, CDR1 is MNHNY and CDR2 is SVGAGI (reference sequence). CDR3 coding DNA: TGTGCCAGCAACGAAAGGGGCACCGGGGAGCTGTTTTTT. It yields the protein CASNERGTGELFF.

The V call is TRBV6-1, the J call TRBJ2-3; TRBD1 matches at 8 bases. Germline values: CDR1 MNHNS, CDR2 SASEGT. The CDR3 is made up of 13 amino acids. With 8 bases clipped from V and 5 bases from J, the junction kept 6 bases outside the gene matches. The CDR3 region is CASRRGRLDTQYF. CDR3 sequence (DNA): TGTGCCAGCCGCAGGGGGCGTTTAGATACGCAGTATTTT.

J is TRBJ2-3 and V is TRBV6-5; a weak D match, TRBD2 (6 bases). V lost 6 bases to trimming and J lost 3 bases, with 13 bases between them. The CDR3 is made up of 14 amino acids. CDR1 and CDR2 from the germline V gene are MNHEY and SVGAGI. The CDR3 sequence is CASRDFGGTDTQYF. Written as DNA, the CDR3 is TGTGCCAGCAGGGACTTCGGAGGGACAGATACGCAGTATTTT.

J is TRBJ2-1 and V is TRBV30, with D possibly matching TRBD2 (5 bases). V lost 2 bases to trimming and J lost 6 bases, with 17 bases between them. The CDR3 is 15 residues long. CDR1 and CDR2 from the germline V gene are GTSNPN and SVGIG (reference sequence). The CDR3 DNA reads as TGTGCCTGGAGTCCACTAGTTCACTTCGGCAATGAGCAGTTCTTC. It yields the protein CAWSPLVHFGNEQFF.

This clone occurred once. The chain carries TRBV27 and TRBJ1-2; TRBD1 might be the D (5 bases). The CDR3 is made up of 16 amino acids. The V gene's germline CDR1 is MNHEY and CDR2 SMNVEV (reference sequence). With 3 bases removed from V and 4 bases from J, the gap between germline ends came to 18 bases. CDR3 loop: CASSLSRGATLYGYTF. DNA of the CDR3: TGTGCCAGCAGTTTGTCAAGAGGGGCTACCCTCTATGGCTACACCTTC.

J is TRBJ2-7 and V is TRBV9, with D perhaps given as TRBD1 or TRBD2 (7 bases each). Trimming pared 7 bases from V and 7 bases from J, leaving 18 bases between. The CDR3 is made up of 13 amino acids. The germline V gene encodes CDR1 SGDLS and CDR2 YYNGEE. CDR3 protein: CASGLDRAGEQYF. The CDR3 region has the DNA TGTGCCAGCGGACTAGACAGGGCGGGGGAGCAGTACTTC.

This clone was seen once. The chain employs TRBV13 and TRBJ2-2, with TRBD2 matching over 9 bases. Germline V gene data show CDR1 as PRHDT and CDR2 as FYEKMQ (reference sequence). Trimming took 5 bases from V and 6 from J; bases not matched to a gene: 4. The CDR3 covers 14 residues. Here the CDR3 DNA reads TGTGCCAGCAGCACGGGACTAGCTTCCGGGGAGCTGTTTTTT. It specifies CASSTGLASGELFF.

V gene TRBV9 combines with J gene TRBJ2-7, with 8 bases identical to TRBD1. The germline gives CDR1 SGDLS, CDR2 YYNGEE. With 2 bases clipped from V and 0 bases from J, the junction kept 4 bases outside the gene matches. The CDR3 is 15 residues long. CDR3 DNA sequence: TGTGCCAGCAGCGTGACAGGGGCCTACTCCTACGAGCAGTACTTC. Translating it yields CASSVTGAYSYEQYF.

Here the CDR3 reads CASSLVELAGVLDTQYF. CDR3 in DNA: TGCGCCAGCAGCTTGGTTGAACTAGCGGGAGTGTTGGATACGCAGTATTTT. The rearrangement uses TRBV5-1 and TRBJ2-3; the match to TRBD2 covers 11 bases. The CDR3 sequence is 17 residues long. Looked up from germline, CDR1 is SGHRS and CDR2 is YFSETQ. The V and J ends lost 0 bases and 6 bases, in that order; junction bases with no gene match: 9.

This chain joins TRBV27 and TRBJ2-4; 11 bases map to TRBD2. Per germline, CDR1 MNHEY and CDR2 SMNVEV (reference sequence). V gave up 11 bases and J gave up 0 bases; unmatched junction bases: 9. CDR3 length equals 16 residues. DNA of the CDR3: TGTGCCTCGAGTGGGACTAGCGGATTAGCCAAAAACATTCAGTACTTC. The encoded protein is CASSGTSGLAKNIQYF.

The chain is built from TRBV28 and TRBJ2-5, with D possibly TRBD1 on 6 matching bases. V lost 5 bases, J lost 4 bases, and 17 bases lay in between. Germline CDR1 is MDHEN and CDR2 is SYDVKM. The length of the CDR3 is 15 residues. CDR3 DNA: TGTGCCAGCAGTCGTCGGGACACCAGGGGAGAGACCCAGTACTTC. Translation: CASSRRDTRGETQYF.

This chain connects TRBV5-1 to TRBJ2-1; weak D call: TRBD1 (5 bases). Deletions cut 6 bases from V and 7 bases from J, with 8 bases between. The CDR3 loop spans 11 amino acids. Germline V lookup: CDR1 SGHRS, CDR2 YFSETQ. The DNA of the CDR3 is TGCGCCAGCACGCAGGGTAATGAGCAGTTCTTC. This codes for CASTQGNEQFF. The full variable domain, rest sourced from reference TRBV5-1 and TRBJ2-1, is KAGVTQTPRYLIKTRGQQVTLSCSPISGHRSVSWYQQTPGQGLQFLFEYFSETQRNKGNFPGRFSGRQFSNSRSEMNVSTLELGDSALYLCASTQGNEQFFGPGTRLTVL.

The DNA for the CDR3 is TGTGCCAGCAGCTATCCGGGACTAGGGTCGGGGTATGAGCAGTTCTTC. Protein sequence: CASSYPGLGSGYEQFF. V and J are TRBV7-9 and TRBJ2-1, with 8 bases lining up with TRBD2. Looked up from germline, CDR1 is SEHNR and CDR2 is FQNEAQ (reference sequence). This CDR3 is 16 amino acids long. V lost 4 bases and J lost 8; bases outside the gene matches: 13.

V is TRBV5-4 and J is TRBJ2-5; D is unclear. Germline loops: CDR1 SGHNT, CDR2 YYREEE (reference sequence). V was trimmed by 3 bases and J by 7 bases, leaving 22 bases between them. This CDR3 contains 16 residues. In nucleotides, the CDR3 is TGTGCCAGCAGCTCCGGTGGCGGCGCCTATGATGGGACCCAGTACTTC. It encodes CASSSGGGAYDGTQYF.

The chain links TRBV9 to TRBJ2-1, with unresolved D. Germline CDR1 is SGDLS and CDR2 is YYNGEE. Trimming cost V 0 bases and J 4 bases, with 17 bases left between them. The CDR3 contains 17 residues. In DNA form, the CDR3 reads TGTGCCAGCAGCGTAGAGGCGGATTTTGGGATTTACAATGAGCAGTTCTTC. Translating gives CASSVEADFGIYNEQFF.

This chain links TRBV2 with TRBJ1-3, with D tentatively TRBD1 (6 bases). CDR1 and CDR2 (germline): SNHLY, FYNNEI. V lost 6 bases, J lost 3 bases, and 15 bases lay in between. The CDR3 totals 15 residues. The CDR3 nucleotides read TGTGCCAGCAGGGACCGGGGACACGGTGGAAACACCATATATTTT. It specifies CASRDRGHGGNTIYF.

V and J are TRBV7-8 and TRBJ1-5; TRBD1 is a possible D gene (5 bases). The length of the CDR3 is 17 residues. The V end was cut by 0 bases, the J end by 1 base, with 13 bases between. The V gene's germline CDR1 is SGHVS and CDR2 FQNEAQ. CDR3 sequence: CASSLAFGGSSNQPQHF. In DNA form, the CDR3 reads TGTGCCAGCAGCTTAGCTTTCGGGGGTTCGAGCAATCAGCCCCAGCATTTT.

The genes are TRBV4-2 and TRBJ1-1, with D unresolved. The germline CDR1 and CDR2 sequences are LGHNA and YNFKEQ. Between the trimmed V and J ends, which lost 1 base and 7 bases, there was a span of 7 bases. The CDR3 runs to 12 residues. The CDR3 region is CASSQVGREAFF. CDR3 nucleotides: TGTGCCAGCAGCCAAGTCGGGCGTGAAGCTTTCTTT.